This T cell receptor beta chain stems from a study of cytomegalovirus exposure and HLA in healthy donors. At the level of the study: For the 300 to 400 genotyped donors, roughly 80% fell within the Caucasian-associated ancestry cluster.

60 Vbeta and 13 Jbeta primers were used in PCR. Sequencing was performed with immunoSEQ multiplex PCR; in TCRdb, only in-frame clones are kept and a portion is missing. Here the sample table reports 65,000 to 95,000 clones. Per the germline V gene, CDR1 is MNHEY and CDR2 is SVGAGI. The CDR3 is 15 amino acids. V dropped 4 bases and J dropped 2 bases, with 15 bases sitting between them. The source is a man aged 25-40 years in good health and CMV-seronegative. The rearrangement joins TRBV6-5 to TRBJ2-7; possibly TRBD2 for D (6 bases). Sequencing was carried out using PBMCs. CDR3 coding DNA: TGTGCCAGCAGTTCTCCGGGACGGGGGACCTACGAGCAGTACTTC. It yields the protein CASSSPGRGTYEQYF.